The subject of this entry is one TCR beta chain. The target antigen is unknown. This entry is derived from a study of cytomegalovirus exposure and HLA in healthy donors. Background on the study: Genotyping showed around four fifths of 300 to 450 donors falling in the Caucasian-associated ancestry cluster. Points from the study as a whole: In a later analysis, parvovirus B19, influenza, CMV and Epstein-Barr virus appeared linked to several top co-occurrence clusters. In vitro testing confirmed a few CMV-associated chains as specific for CMV antigens.

V shed 1 base, J shed 3 bases, and the junction held 4 bases outside the gene matches. The CDR3 extends over 16 amino acids. Germline V gene sequence: CDR1 LNHNV, CDR2 YYDKDF (reference sequence). PCR was performed using 60 Vbeta and 13 Jbeta primers. The table came from immunoSEQ multiplex PCR; TCRdb's copy has only in-frame clones and leaves some out. Of over 30,000 clones in the sample, 80% to 90% were seen once. Specimen: PBMCs. V gene TRBV15 combines with J gene TRBJ2-3; 10 nucleotides line up with TRBD1. The source of this sequence is a woman between 18 and 30 years old in good health and CMV-seronegative. The CDR3 is CATSRGTGGSTDTQYF. In DNA form, the CDR3 reads TGTGCCACCAGCAGAGGGACAGGGGGTAGTACAGATACGCAGTATTTT.